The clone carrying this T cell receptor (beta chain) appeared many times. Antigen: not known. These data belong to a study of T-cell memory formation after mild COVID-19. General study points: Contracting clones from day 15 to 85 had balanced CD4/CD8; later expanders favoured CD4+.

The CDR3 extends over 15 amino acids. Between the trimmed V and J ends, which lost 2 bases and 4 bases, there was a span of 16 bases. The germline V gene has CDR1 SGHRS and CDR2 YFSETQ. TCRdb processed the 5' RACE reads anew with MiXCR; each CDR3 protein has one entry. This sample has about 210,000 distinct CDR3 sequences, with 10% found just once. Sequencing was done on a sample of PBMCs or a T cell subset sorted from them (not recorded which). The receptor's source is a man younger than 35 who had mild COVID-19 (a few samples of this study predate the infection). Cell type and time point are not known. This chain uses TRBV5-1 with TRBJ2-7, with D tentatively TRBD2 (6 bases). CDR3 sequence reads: CASSLQDYGGYEQYF. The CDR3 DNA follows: TGCGCCAGCAGCTTACAGGACTACGGAGGTTACGAGCAGTACTTC.